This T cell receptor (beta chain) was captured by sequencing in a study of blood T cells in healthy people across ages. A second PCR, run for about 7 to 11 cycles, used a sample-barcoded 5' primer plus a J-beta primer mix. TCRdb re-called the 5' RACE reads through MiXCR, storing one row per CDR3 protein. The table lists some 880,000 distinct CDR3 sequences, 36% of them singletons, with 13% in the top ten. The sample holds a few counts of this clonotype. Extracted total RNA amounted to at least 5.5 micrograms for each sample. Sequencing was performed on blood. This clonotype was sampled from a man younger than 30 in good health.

CDR3 DNA sequence: TGCGCCAGCAGCCAAGGACCCCCTATCTCGGGACAGGGGAGCGAAAACATTCAGTACTTC. Protein product: CASSQGPPISGQGSENIQYF. The chain has TRBV4-1 and TRBJ2-4, with TRBD1 matching 10 bases. The CDR3 has 20 amino acids. V was clipped by 1 base and J by 5 bases; unmatched bases: 17. CDR1 is MGHRA, CDR2 YSYEKL, per germline.